This T cell receptor beta chain stems from a study of shared clonotypes between healthy human individuals. Regarding the study as a whole: For naive CD4 cells, 4.5% to 6.5% of clonotypes were shared across a few donors. Naive subsets tended to show greater estimated richness than memory subsets. Some clonotypes were shared by all four sorted-subset donors, while others were not shared. The non-shared ones had lower generation probabilities than the shared ones.

The table came from immunoSEQ multiplex PCR; TCRdb's copy has only in-frame clones and leaves some out. The sample yields approximately 840,000 clones, 96% seen once. V shed 2 bases, J shed 9 bases, and the junction held 9 bases outside the gene matches. CDR3 length equals 14 residues. Germline values: CDR1 MDHEN, CDR2 SYDVKM. On this clone itself: Its antigen is not known.

Naive CD8 cells lacked CD45RO and underwent positive selection for CCR7, leaving out terminally differentiated effector memory CD45RA+ cells. HIV-negative, healthy adults without recent acute infections or vaccinations were the donors. The sequencing input was naive CD8+ T cells sorted from blood. The TCR was taken from a man aged 25-45 years in good health. The chain recombines TRBV28 with TRBJ1-2; 7 bases are a match to TRBD1. The CDR3: CASSLMQGDMSYTF. Here the CDR3 DNA reads TGTGCCAGCAGTTTAATGCAGGGGGACATGAGCTACACCTTC.